A single T cell receptor beta chain is shown here with its context. The sample belongs to a study of blood T cell repertoires in COVID-19. CDR1 is MNHEY, CDR2 SVGAGI, per germline. CDR3 length: 14 amino acids. Trimming removed 0 bases at V and 2 bases at J, with 7 bases between. TCRdb keeps only in-frame clones here, not all; method: immunoSEQ multiplex PCR. The table shows approximately 210,000 clones, with about 89% occurring only once. Sequencing was carried out using peripheral blood. The clonotype comes from a woman in her 40s with acute or convalescent COVID-19. V gene TRBV6-5 combines with J gene TRBJ1-2; no clear D. As DNA, the CDR3 is TGTGCCAGCAGTTACTCGTCCCTAAACTATGGCTACACCTTC. This translates into CASSYSSLNYGYTF.